This paragraph reports one T cell receptor (beta chain). The target of this receptor is not known. Base qualities are not recorded, but no much larger clone differs from it by a single base. The data stem from a study of identical twins (dated by TCRdb to the mid-2010s). Turning to the overall study: The study deep-sequenced TCR alpha and beta repertoires from monozygotic twins, unrelated adults of various ages and cord blood to test whether fetal clonotypes persist. Replicate twin experiments were performed at different times using different library preparation protocols to rule out contamination. General study outcomes and caveats: Invariant T cells such as MAIT and iNKT could partly confound zero-insertion analyses, although diverse VJ usage argued against such confounding for most clonotypes. Out-of-frame TCR alpha sequences shared between twins showed an excess of low generation-probability sequences compared with coincidental sharing between unrelated individuals. Because the same donors could not be followed over many years, the conclusions relied on cross-sectional statistical analysis. Abundant cord blood beta clonotypes had fewer insertions, young adult naive repertoires showed a similar but weaker trend, and memory repertoires showed no such trend. A weaker excess of twin sharing was found in beta out-of-frame sequences because the signal-to-noise ratio was lowered by fewer shared sequences. In monozygotic twins, recombination models systematically underestimated out-of-frame TCR alpha sharing, but the models matched the sharing seen between unrelated individuals.

Only healthy Caucasian donors were included. Library construction relied on 5' RACE. The sequencing machine was an Illumina HiSeq 2000. A universal primer binding site was introduced by template switching, and a unique molecular identifier was present in the final cDNA, enabling accurate counting of TCR cDNA molecules. First-strand cDNA for TCR alpha and beta chains was synthesized from specific primers in the conserved constant-segment region. To control for contamination, every cDNA library was double barcoded, receiving both a SMART-Mk sample barcode and Illumina barcodes. TruSeq adapter sequences and Illumina sample barcodes were added in two successive PCR steps. TCR alpha and beta cDNA libraries were sequenced on the Illumina HiSeq platform with custom primers. Turning to the authors' computational methods: MiGEC was used to process raw reads and extract unique molecular identifiers, and MiXCR was used to find CDR3 positions. For each individual, recombination models were inferred using an EM algorithm with the repgenHMM and IGoR tools. The tcR package in R was used for shared clonotype analysis, with sharing normalized by the product of cloneset sizes. Out-of-frame nonproductive sequences were analyzed to study raw recombination free of thymic and clonal selection effects. TCRdb applied fastp at Q25 and MiXCR to the public reads, then kept only in-frame beta chains. Each entry is one CDR3 protein sequence, shown with its most common DNA and genes. TCRdb, not the original authors, processed these V and J calls. This sample comprises 1.5 million to 2 million distinct CDR3 sequences, about 32% of them detected only once. Of the sample, around 0.25% falls within the top ten clones.

V and J are truncated by 4 bases and 4 bases respectively, leaving an intervening sequence of 6 bases. The CDR3 sequence holds 12 residues, the cysteine and phenylalanine included. Of the read, only the CDR3 DNA is kept; its 36 bases are in frame from base 1. The germline V gene encodes CDR1 SGHVS and CDR2 FNYEAQ. Sequenced input: cord blood. The sequence is built from TRBV7-6 and TRBJ2-3; the D gene assignment is ambiguous. This receptor was taken from a newborn girl in good health. The DNA sequence is TGTGCCAGCAGCTCCTATCCAGATACGCAGTATTTT. The encoded protein is CASSSYPDTQYF.